These 12 T cell receptor beta chains came from one sample sequenced in a study of long-term antiretroviral therapy in people with HIV (dated by TCRdb to the early 2020s). The immunoSEQ hsTCRB v3.0 assay was used at survey level resolution to sequence the TRB variable region. TCRdb took this table from immuneACCESS and kept in-frame rearrangements with V and J called. Such tables lack part of the clones; where checked against another copy, unresolved V genes explain under half of the gap, and the rest is unexplained. Here the sample has around 20,000 clones; approximately 82% occur a single time. The ten largest clones capture approximately 4.6% of the sample. Sequencing used unsorted PBMCs, obtained 0.5 years after starting antiretroviral therapy. These receptors all come from a man between 18 and 29 years old with HIV.

For the CDR3, the DNA is TGTGCCAGCCTGCCGGGCGGTAGCTCCTACGAGCAGTACTTC. It is translated as CASLPGGSSYEQYF. The chain couples TRBV6-1 to TRBJ2-7; D is unresolved. The CDR3 runs 14 residues. Germline loops: CDR1 MNHNS, CDR2 SASEGT. Trimming removed 8 bases from V and 0 bases from J, with 14 bases in between.

V usage is TRBV6-5 and J usage is TRBJ1-2; a possible D gene is TRBD1 (6 bases). Germline CDR1 MNHEY, CDR2 SVGAGI. The CDR3 runs to 13 residues. Trimming removed 5 bases at V and 3 bases at J, with 10 bases between. CDR3 bases: TGTGCCAGCAGTCGGGGGCGCGACTATGGCTACACCTTC. This translates into CASSRGRDYGYTF.

The chain has TRBV7-9 and TRBJ2-1, with 8 bases that match TRBD1. CDR1 SEHNR and CDR2 FQNEAQ come from the germline V gene (reference sequence). The CDR3 totals 17 residues. J lost 4 bases, V lost 1 base, and 9 bases had no gene match. CDR3 in DNA: TGTGCCAGCAGCTTAGGGTTGCCAGGGGGCCCTTACAATGAGCAGTTCTTC. It is translated as CASSLGLPGGPYNEQFF.

This clone has just one count. The V and J genes are TRBV19 and TRBJ1-3; D might be TRBD1 (5 bases). Germline CDR1 reads LNHDA; CDR2 reads SQIVND (reference sequence). Trimming removed 3 bases from V and 1 base from J, with 19 bases in between. This CDR3 is 18 amino acids long. For the CDR3, the DNA is TGTGCCAGTAGTATCCTCGGGCTTGCGGGGCCGTCTGGAAACACCATATATTTT. Encoded protein: CASSILGLAGPSGNTIYF.

The gene calls are TRBV27 and TRBJ1-5; no definite D call. The CDR3 is 14 residues long. Trimming stripped 9 bases from V and 7 bases from J, with 19 bases between. CDR1 and CDR2 from the germline V gene are MNHEY and SMNVEV (reference sequence). The CDR3 here is CASGVRGGWQPQHF. CDR3 coding DNA: TGTGCCAGTGGTGTCCGGGGTGGGTGGCAGCCCCAGCATTTT.

The chain recombines TRBV19 with TRBJ1-5; D remains ambiguous. V shed 5 bases and J shed 9 bases, with 20 bases lying between them. The CDR3 has 15 residues. Germline CDR1 LNHDA, CDR2 SQIVND (reference sequence). CDR3 coding DNA: TGTGCCAGTAGTCCTAGCCGCGGCTCAGGATCGCCCCAGCATTTT. Protein sequence: CASSPSRGSGSPQHF. Looking up the rest from reference TRBV19 and TRBJ1-5 gives the full variable domain: DGGITQSPKYLFRKEGQNVTLSCEQNLNHDAMYWYRQDPGQGLRLIYYSQIVNDFQKGDIAEGYSVSREKKESFPLTVTSAQKNPTAFYLCASSPSRGSGSPQHFGDGTRLSIL.

This clone was seen only once. V and J are TRBV7-9 and TRBJ1-6; D gene uncertain. Trimming left V 5 bases short and J 13 bases short, with 12 bases between. The germline V gene encodes CDR1 SEHNR and CDR2 FQNEAQ (reference sequence). This CDR3 region has 12 residues. DNA for the CDR3: TGTGCCAGCAGCATCCCCGGGGATCCCCTCCACTTT. This codes for CASSIPGDPLHF.

The CDR3 loop reads CASSARTGNPYGYTF. The CDR3 coding sequence is TGTGCCAGTAGTGCCCGGACAGGGAATCCCTATGGCTACACCTTC. The J gene is TRBJ1-2, the V gene TRBV19, with 8 nucleotides matching TRBD1. There are 15 residues in the CDR3. V gave up 5 bases and J gave up 4 bases; unmatched junction bases: 9. Germline CDR1 is LNHDA and CDR2 is SQIVND (reference sequence).

The genes are TRBV7-9 and TRBJ1-5; no firm D call. Germline V gives CDR1 SEHNR, CDR2 FQNEAQ (reference sequence). V was shortened by 1 base and J by 7 bases, with 8 bases between the two germline ends. The CDR3 length is 13 residues. Written as DNA, the CDR3 is TGTGCCAGCAGCTTAGGGGTGGGACAGCCCCAGCATTTT. This gives the protein CASSLGVGQPQHF.

The V gene is TRBV18, the J gene TRBJ2-1; tentative D call: TRBD2 (5 bases). The CDR3 is 13 amino acids. CDR1 is KGHSH and CDR2 is LQKENI in the germline V gene. V was cut by 6 bases and J by 5 bases, with 11 bases left in between. The CDR3 DNA reads TGTGCCAGCTCTCTAACTAGGGACAATGAGCAGTTCTTC. Translating gives CASSLTRDNEQFF.

The rearrangement links TRBV28 to TRBJ1-1; tentative D call: TRBD1 (5 bases). CDR3 length equals 14 residues. Germline CDR1 is MDHEN and CDR2 is SYDVKM. The V and J ends lost 1 base and 6 bases respectively, with 12 bases between them. The CDR3 DNA follows: TGTGCCAGCAGTTTATTTGGAGCGGGGGCTGAAGCTTTCTTT. This encodes CASSLFGAGAEAFF.

The chain has TRBV7-9 and TRBJ1-2; TRBD1 matches at 8 bases. Germline assignment: CDR1 SEHNR and CDR2 FQNEAQ (reference sequence). The length of the CDR3 is 15 residues. V dropped 4 bases and J dropped 8; count of bases not matched to a gene: 12. In DNA form, the CDR3 reads TGTGCCAGCAGCTCCCTGACAGGGGCGATAGGCGGCTACACCTTC. Its protein is CASSSLTGAIGGYTF.